This T cell receptor (beta chain) appears in the sequencing data of a study of tumor-infiltrating lymphocytes in localized non-small cell lung cancer. The assay was immunoSEQ multiplex PCR, and TCRdb's table has in-frame clones only and misses some. The sample holds about 18,000 clones, 65% to 80% seen once. The ends were cut back, 1 base at V and 6 bases at J, with 19 bases in the middle. CDR1 LNHDA and CDR2 SQIVND come from the germline V gene (reference sequence). The CDR3 loop spans 16 amino acids. Sequencing was carried out using lung tumor tissue. The chain is built from TRBV19 and TRBJ2-7, with D perhaps TRBD1 or TRBD2 (5 bases each). The source of this sequence is a human donor with non-small cell lung cancer. CDR3 region: CASSIVFRDPRGEQYF. The DNA of the CDR3 is TGTGCCAGTAGTATAGTCTTCCGGGACCCTCGGGGCGAGCAGTACTTC.